The source of this T cell receptor beta chain is a study of Ad26.COV2.S vaccination and SARS-CoV-2 variants. Specified treatment: about 20 received Ad26.COV2.S at low or high dose, single or two shots; roughly five received placebo; per-sample allocation not given. Following the first vaccine or placebo injection, samples were taken on day 63. Germline-derived CDR1 and CDR2 are MDHEN and SYDVKM. Trimming took off 6 bases at V and 0 bases at J, with 12 bases between the two ends. This CDR3 is 14 amino acids long. Data came from immunoSEQ multiplex PCR; TCRdb stores just in-frame clones and leaves some out. The profile shows roughly 420,000 clones, nearly 90% of them singletons.

The sequencing here drew on peripheral blood, taken in a trial of Ad26.COV2.S vaccine versus placebo. The clonotype was recovered from a person aged 18-65 years who received the Ad26.COV2.S COVID-19 vaccine or a placebo. The chain links TRBV28 to TRBJ2-7, with D possibly being TRBD2 (5 bases). The CDR3 here is CASSPPEGSYEQYF. In DNA, the CDR3 is TGTGCCAGCAGCCCCCCAGAGGGCTCCTACGAGCAGTACTTC. Variable domain in full (rest from reference TRBV28 and TRBJ2-7): DVKVTQSSRYLVKRTGEKVFLECVQDMDHENMFWYRQDPGLGLRLIYFSYDVKMKEKGDIPEGYSVSREKKERFSLILESASTNQTSMYLCASSPPEGSYEQYFGPGTRLTVT.